The source of this T cell receptor beta chain is a study of beta chain features in type 1 diabetes. All of the isolated RNA was reverse transcribed, so expressed TCRB transcripts were sequenced. Assay used: immunoSEQ multiplex PCR; TCRdb lists only in-frame clones, some missing. The sample has around 500,000 clones, about 30% seen once. Germline V gene data show CDR1 as MNHNY and CDR2 as SVGAGI (reference sequence). Trimming pared 6 bases from V and 2 bases from J, leaving 14 bases between. The CDR3 loop spans 16 amino acids. Points from the study as a whole: The study found fewer insertions and more deletions at VDJ junctions in type 1 diabetes patients. Within the patient group, naive, central memory and Treg TCRB repertoires appeared more similar to each other than within healthy donors. Since sequencing was performed on cDNA, cells with high TCR expression could be over-represented.

This clone was picked up a small number of times. Its antigen is undetermined. This TCR came from a man between 18 and 35 years old in good health. This sequence joins TRBV6-6 and TRBJ2-6; D is perhaps TRBD2 (6 bases). The sequencing sample was made of naive CD4+ T cells from blood. In DNA, the CDR3 is TGTGCCAGCAGGTTTGGCGGGGAGGCTGGGGCCAACGTCCTGACTTTC. Its protein is CASRFGGEAGANVLTF.